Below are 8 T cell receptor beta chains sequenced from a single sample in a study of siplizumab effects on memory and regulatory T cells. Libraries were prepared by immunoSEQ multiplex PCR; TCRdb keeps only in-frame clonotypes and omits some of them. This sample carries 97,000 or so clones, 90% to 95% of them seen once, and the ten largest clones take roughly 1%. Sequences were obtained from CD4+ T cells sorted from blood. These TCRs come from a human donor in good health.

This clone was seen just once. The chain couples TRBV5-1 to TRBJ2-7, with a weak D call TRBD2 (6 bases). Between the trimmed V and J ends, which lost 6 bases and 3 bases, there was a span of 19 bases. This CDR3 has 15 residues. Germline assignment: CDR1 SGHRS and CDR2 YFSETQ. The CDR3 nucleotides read TGCGCCAGCACCCCTGGAGGGGCAGGGCGCTACGAGCAGTACTTC. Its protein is CASTPGGAGRYEQYF.

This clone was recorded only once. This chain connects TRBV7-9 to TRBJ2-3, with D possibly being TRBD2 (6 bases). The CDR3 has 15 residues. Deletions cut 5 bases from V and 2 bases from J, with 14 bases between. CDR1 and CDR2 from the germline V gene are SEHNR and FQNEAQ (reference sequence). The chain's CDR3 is CASSARESNTDTQYF. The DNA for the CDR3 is TGTGCCAGCAGCGCTCGGGAGTCTAACACAGATACGCAGTATTTT.

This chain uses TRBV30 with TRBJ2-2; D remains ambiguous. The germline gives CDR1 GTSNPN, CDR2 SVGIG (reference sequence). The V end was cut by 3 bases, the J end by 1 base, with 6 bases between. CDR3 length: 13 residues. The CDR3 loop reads CAWSTENTGELFF. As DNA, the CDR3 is TGTGCCTGGAGCACCGAGAACACCGGGGAGCTGTTTTTT.

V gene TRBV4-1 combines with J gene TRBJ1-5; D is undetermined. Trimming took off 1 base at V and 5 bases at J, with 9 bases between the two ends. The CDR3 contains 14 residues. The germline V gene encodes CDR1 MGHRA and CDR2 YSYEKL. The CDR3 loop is CASSQAAQDQPQHF. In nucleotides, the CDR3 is TGCGCCAGCAGCCAAGCGGCCCAGGATCAGCCCCAGCATTTT.

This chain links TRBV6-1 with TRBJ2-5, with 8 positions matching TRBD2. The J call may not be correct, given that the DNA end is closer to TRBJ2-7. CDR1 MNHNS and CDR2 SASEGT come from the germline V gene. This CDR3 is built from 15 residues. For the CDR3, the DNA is TGTGCCAGCAGTGAAGGCGGTAGCGGGACCCACGAGCAGTACTTC. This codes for CASSEGGSGTHEQYF.

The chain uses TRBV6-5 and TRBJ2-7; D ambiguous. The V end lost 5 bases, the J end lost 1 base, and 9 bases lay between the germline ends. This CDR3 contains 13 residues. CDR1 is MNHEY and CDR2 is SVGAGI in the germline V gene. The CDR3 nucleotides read TGTGCCAGCAGTGGTAGAATATCCTACGAGCAGTACTTC. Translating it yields CASSGRISYEQYF.

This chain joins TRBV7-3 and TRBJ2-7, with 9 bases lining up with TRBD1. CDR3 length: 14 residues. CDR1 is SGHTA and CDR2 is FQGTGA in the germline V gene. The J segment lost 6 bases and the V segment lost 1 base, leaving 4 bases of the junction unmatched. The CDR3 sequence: CASSLIQQGAEQYF. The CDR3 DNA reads TGTGCCAGCAGCTTAATCCAACAGGGGGCCGAGCAGTACTTC. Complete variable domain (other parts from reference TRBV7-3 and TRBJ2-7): GAGVSQTPSNKVTEKGKYVELRCDPISGHTALYWYRQSLGQGPEFLIYFQGTGAADDSGLPNDRFFAVRPEGSVSTLKIQRTERGDSAVYLCASSLIQQGAEQYFGPGTRLTVT.

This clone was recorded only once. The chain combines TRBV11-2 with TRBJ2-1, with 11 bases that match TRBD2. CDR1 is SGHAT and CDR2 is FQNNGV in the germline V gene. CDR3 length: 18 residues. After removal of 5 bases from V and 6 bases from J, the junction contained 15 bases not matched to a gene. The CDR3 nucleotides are TGTGCCAGCAGCCTAACGCTAAAAACCGGACTAGCGGGCAATGAGCAGTTCTTC. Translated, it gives CASSLTLKTGLAGNEQFF. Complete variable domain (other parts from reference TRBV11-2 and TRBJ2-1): EAGVAQSPRYKIIEKRQSVAFWCNPISGHATLYWYQQILGQGPKLLIQFQNNGVVDDSQLPKDRFSAERLKGVDSTLKIQPAKLEDSAVYLCASSLTLKTGLAGNEQFFGPGTRLTVL.